The rows below give T cell receptor beta chains drawn from one sample of a study of radiation and T cells in renal cell carcinoma. Clones were sequenced by immunoSEQ multiplex PCR, and TCRdb holds only the in-frame ones, with some missing. The data contain around 81,000 clones, roughly 80% of them singletons. The sequencing used blood, collected from a patient whose treatment included radiotherapy and nephrectomy. The receptors shown here come from a man aged 50 or older with renal cell carcinoma. The CDR3 runs from the conserved cysteine through the conserved F or W. The order of the fields is J gene, V gene, D gene, clone size, CDR3 DNA, CDR3 protein. The D gene is left open where the match is weak. Rows give clone size only sometimes, using once, few, many, or a class for an expanded clone.

J: TRBJ2-1
V: TRBV7-2
D: NA
size: NA
DNA: TGTGCCAGCAGCCCCCTTACGACAGGTATGAATGAGCAGTTCTTC
CDR3: CASSPLTTGMNEQFF

J: TRBJ1-3
V: TRBV7-2
D: NA
size: NA
DNA: TGTGCCAGCAGCTTAGTCCAAGGCGCCGGAAACACCATATATTTT
CDR3: CASSLVQGAGNTIYF

J: TRBJ2-3
V: TRBV30
D: TRBD2
size: NA
DNA: TGTGCCTGGAGACAGACTAGCGGGAGTTCAGATACGCAGTATTTT
CDR3: CAWRQTSGSSDTQYF

J: TRBJ1-1
V: TRBV10-3
D: NA
size: NA
DNA: TGTGCCATCAGTGTGGACGCCGGGAACACTGAAGCTTTCTTT
CDR3: CAISVDAGNTEAFF

J: TRBJ1-3
V: TRBV10-2
D: NA
size: NA
DNA: TGCGCCAGCAGTGTTTTAACAGCTGGAAACACCATATATTTT
CDR3: CASSVLTAGNTIYF

J: TRBJ2-3
V: TRBV4-2
D: NA
size: NA
DNA: TGTGCCAGCAGCCAAGATGCGGGAGATACGCAGTATTTT
CDR3: CASSQDAGDTQYF

J: TRBJ1-2
V: TRBV6-5
D: NA
size: NA
DNA: TGTGCCAGCAGTTCCTATGGCTACACCTTC
CDR3: CASSSYGYTF

J: TRBJ2-3
V: TRBV7-3
D: NA
size: once
DNA: TGTGCCAGCAGCTTACAGTTCGCGAGCACAGATACGCAGTATTTT
CDR3: CASSLQFASTDTQYF

J: TRBJ2-5
V: TRBV2
D: TRBD2
size: NA
DNA: TGTGCCAGACGCGGGACTAGCGGGCCCGTGGTAGAGACCCAGTACTTC
CDR3: CARRGTSGPVVETQYF

J: TRBJ2-7
V: TRBV7-2
D: TRBD2
size: NA
DNA: TGTGCCAGCAGTTCTACTAGCGGACTCACCTACGAGCAGTACTTC
CDR3: CASSSTSGLTYEQYF

J: TRBJ2-3
V: TRBV14
D: TRBD1
size: NA
DNA: TGTGCCAGCAGCCAGGACAGGGGGCCTCTGGAGGATACGCAGTATTTT
CDR3: CASSQDRGPLEDTQYF

J: TRBJ1-1
V: TRBV18
D: NA
size: NA
DNA: TGTGCCAGCTCACCGCTTCCAGAAGGAACTGAAGCTTTCTTT
CDR3: CASSPLPEGTEAFF

J: TRBJ1-2
V: TRBV7-2
D: TRBD1
size: NA
DNA: TGTGCCAGCAGCTTAGGTGCTGCAGGGGGCTCTGGCTACACCTTC
CDR3: CASSLGAAGGSGYTF

J: TRBJ2-5
V: TRBV19
D: TRBD1
size: NA
DNA: TGTGCCAGTAGTACGTCAGGGGGCGCGGGGGAGACCCAGTACTTC
CDR3: CASSTSGGAGETQYF

J: TRBJ2-1
V: TRBV5-1
D: NA
size: NA
DNA: TGCGCCAGCAGCACACGGGACAAAACCTACAATGAGCAGTTCTTC
CDR3: CASSTRDKTYNEQFF

J: TRBJ1-2
V: TRBV5-1
D: NA
size: NA
DNA: TGCGCCAGCAGACCGGACACCTCTAACTATGGCTACACCTTC
CDR3: CASRPDTSNYGYTF

J: TRBJ1-4
V: TRBV13
D: NA
size: NA
DNA: TGTGCCAGCAGCTTTTCCGCTAATGAAAAACTGTTTTTT
CDR3: CASSFSANEKLFF

J: TRBJ2-3
V: TRBV5-4
D: NA
size: few
DNA: TGTGCCAGCAGCCAGGGACCGGCAGATACGCAGTATTTT
CDR3: CASSQGPADTQYF

J: TRBJ1-2
V: TRBV2
D: TRBD1
size: NA
DNA: TGTGCCAGCAGTGGACAGGGGACCGCCCTATCGTCTGGCTACACCTTC
CDR3: CASSGQGTALSSGYTF

J: TRBJ2-1
V: TRBV7-2
D: NA
size: NA
DNA: TGTGCCAGCAGCTTAGGCAGCTCCTACAATGAGCAGTTCTTC
CDR3: CASSLGSSYNEQFF

J: TRBJ1-2
V: TRBV7-9
D: TRBD1
size: once
DNA: TGTGCCAGCAGCCCGGACAGGTTCTATGGCTACACCTTC
CDR3: CASSPDRFYGYTF

J: TRBJ2-1
V: TRBV5-4
D: NA
size: once
DNA: TGTGCCAGCACCATACGAACAGTGAGCTCCTACAATGAGCAGTTCTTC
CDR3: CASTIRTVSSYNEQFF

J: TRBJ2-6
V: TRBV6-5
D: NA
size: NA
DNA: TGTGCCAGCAGTTACTGGGGGGGGCTTGGGGCCAACGTCCTGACTTTC
CDR3: CASSYWGGLGANVLTF

J: TRBJ1-1
V: TRBV5-1
D: TRBD1
size: NA
DNA: TGCGCCAGCAGCTTGTGGAGGGGGCAAGAAGCTTTCTTT
CDR3: CASSLWRGQEAFF

J: TRBJ1-4
V: TRBV5-1
D: NA
size: NA
DNA: TGCGCCAGCAGTCTCTCGGGTGGCTTAGCTAATGAAAAACTGTTTTTT
CDR3: CASSLSGGLANEKLFF

J: TRBJ1-5
V: TRBV30
D: NA
size: once
DNA: TGTGCCTGGACAGGGGATTTTGGTCAGCCCCAGCATTTT
CDR3: CAWTGDFGQPQHF

J: TRBJ2-7
V: TRBV30
D: NA
size: NA
DNA: TGTGCCTGCCCCCTCAGGGATAGCTCCTACGAGCAGTACTTC
CDR3: CACPLRDSSYEQYF

J: TRBJ1-4
V: TRBV14
D: NA
size: NA
DNA: TGTGCCAGCAGCCAAGAGGGTGGGACTAATGAAAAACTGTTTTTT
CDR3: CASSQEGGTNEKLFF

J: TRBJ2-1
V: TRBV29-1
D: TRBD1
size: NA
DNA: TGCAGCGTTGGGACCGGGACAGGCTACAATGAGCAGTTCTTC
CDR3: CSVGTGTGYNEQFF

J: TRBJ1-2
V: TRBV7-6
D: TRBD1
size: NA
DNA: TGTGCCAGCAGCTTAAGCGGACAGGGTACTGGCTACACCTTC
CDR3: CASSLSGQGTGYTF

J: TRBJ2-3
V: TRBV10-3
D: TRBD2
size: NA
DNA: TGTGCCATCAGGTCGACTAGCGGGGGTGGCATAGATACGCAGTATTTT
CDR3: CAIRSTSGGGIDTQYF

J: TRBJ1-2
V: TRBV6-1
D: TRBD1
size: NA
DNA: TGTGCCAGCAGTGACCTGACAGGGCCTAACTATGGCTACACCTTC
CDR3: CASSDLTGPNYGYTF

J: TRBJ2-7
V: TRBV9
D: TRBD2
size: few
DNA: TGTGCCAGCAGCCCACCCTTGGGACGGGAGGGTAACGAGCAGTACTTC
CDR3: CASSPPLGREGNEQYF

J: TRBJ1-1
V: TRBV7-6
D: NA
size: NA
DNA: TGTGCCAGCAGCTTAGAAGCTACAAACACTGAAGCTTTCTTT
CDR3: CASSLEATNTEAFF

J: TRBJ2-2
V: TRBV25-1
D: TRBD2
size: NA
DNA: TGTGCCAGCAGAGTTATTAGCGGGAGCAGATCGGGGGAGCTGTTTTTT
CDR3: CASRVISGSRSGELFF

J: TRBJ2-7
V: TRBV2
D: NA
size: NA
DNA: TGTGCCAGCAGTGAACCGGGGGTCGAGCAGTACTTC
CDR3: CASSEPGVEQYF

J: TRBJ2-6
V: TRBV7-7
D: TRBD1
size: NA
DNA: TGTGCTAGCAGCTCCGGGACAGGGTTCTCTGGGGCCAACGTCCTGACTTTC
CDR3: CASSSGTGFSGANVLTF

J: TRBJ1-1
V: TRBV28
D: NA
size: NA
DNA: TGTGCCAGCAGTTTACACCTCCCTTACTTTGAAGCTTTCTTT
CDR3: CASSLHLPYFEAFF

J: TRBJ2-5
V: TRBV5-1
D: TRBD1
size: NA
DNA: TGCGCCAGCAGCTTGGGACAGGGGTTTCGCGGGGAGACCCAGTACTTC
CDR3: CASSLGQGFRGETQYF